One T cell receptor (beta chain) is described in this entry. These data are taken from a study of blood T cell repertoires in COVID-19. Study-wide background: Samples of COVID-19 (acute and convalescent) were obtained from the United States, Italy and Spain. Nucleic acid was either cDNA or gDNA, and it came from T cells, B-cell-depleted T cells, or PBMCs.

Per germline, CDR1 LGHDT and CDR2 YNNKEL (reference sequence). J gave up 1 base and V 4 bases, and 10 bases lay outside the gene matches. The CDR3 sequence is 18 residues long. In the original analysis: Nucleated cell counts were estimated from reference gene primer amplification. The repertoire was sequenced with immunoSEQ multiplex PCR; TCRdb's copy has only in-frame clones and lacks some. V, J and clone size reflect that table, while D and trimming were determined from the DNA. The sample carries about 81,000 clones, roughly 84% recorded once. The rearrangement links TRBV3-1 (or the pseudogene TRBV3-2) to TRBJ2-2, with TRBD2 identical over 9 bases. Specimen: peripheral blood. This clonotype was obtained from a woman in her seventies with acute or convalescent COVID-19. The CDR3 is CASSRGGALPMNTGELFF. The CDR3, as DNA: TGTGCCAGCAGCCGCGGGGGGGCTTTACCAATGAACACCGGGGAGCTGTTTTTT.